The T cell receptor (beta chain) under discussion was sequenced for a study of human T cells and chemical hapten exposure. Indicated time point: healthy volunteer bleed at 2 weeks. Researchers extracted total RNA from unfractionated whole blood. The library tagged individual cDNA molecules with unique molecular identifiers. TCRdb independently ran MiXCR on the RACE reads; one entry per CDR3 protein. The repertoire holds 100,000 to 150,000 distinct CDR3 sequences, with approximately 9.5% as singletons. CDR3 length: 15 residues. Germline CDR1 KGHSH, CDR2 LQKENI. The V and J ends lost 6 bases and 0 bases respectively, with 12 bases between them.

The clonotype comes from a male donor in good health. Some clones in this sample may be carry-over from other donors' samples. The chain carries TRBV18 and TRBJ1-5; the D gene is possibly TRBD1 (6 bases). The sample taken for sequencing was whole blood. This CDR3 reads CASSPGQNSNQPQHF. In nucleotides, the CDR3 is TGTGCCAGCTCGCCCGGACAGAATAGCAATCAGCCCCAGCATTTT. The full variable domain, in which reference TRBV18 and TRBJ1-5 provide the parts outside the CDR3, is NAGVMQNPRHLVRRRGQEARLRCSPMKGHSHVYWYRQLPEEGLKFMVYLQKENIIDESGMPKERFSAEFPKEGPSILRIQQVVRGDSAAYFCASSPGQNSNQPQHFGDGTRLSIL.